This T cell receptor beta chain came from a study of CD8 T cells in ankylosing spondylitis. Study-wide results and caveats: One TCR beta motif, made up of eight highly homologous variants, appeared characteristic of ankylosing spondylitis blood.

This CDR3 is built from 16 residues. CDR1 is SGHNT, CDR2 YYREEE, per germline (reference sequence). Losses at the gene ends were 0 bases for V and 0 bases for J; bases not matched to a gene: 4. In TCRdb, the 5' RACE reads were re-called with MiXCR into one record per CDR3 protein. Of 750,000 to 850,000 distinct CDR3 sequences in the sample, 12% were seen once. This clonotype was detected only a few times. No antigen is known for it. The chain combines TRBV5-4 with TRBJ2-3; 7 bases line up with TRBD2. The sample taken for sequencing was blood, either unsorted or a sorted T cell fraction (not recorded which). This TCR was sampled from a male donor with ankylosing spondylitis. The CDR3 sequence is CASSLASGMSTDTQYF. CDR3 nucleotide sequence: TGTGCCAGCAGCTTGGCTAGCGGCATGAGCACAGATACGCAGTATTTT. Looking up the rest from reference TRBV5-4 and TRBJ2-3 gives the full variable domain: ETGVTQSPTHLIKTRGQQVTLRCSSQSGHNTVSWYQQALGQGPQFIFQYYREEENGRGNFPPRFSGLQFPNYSSELNVNALELDDSALYLCASSLASGMSTDTQYFGPGTRLTVL.